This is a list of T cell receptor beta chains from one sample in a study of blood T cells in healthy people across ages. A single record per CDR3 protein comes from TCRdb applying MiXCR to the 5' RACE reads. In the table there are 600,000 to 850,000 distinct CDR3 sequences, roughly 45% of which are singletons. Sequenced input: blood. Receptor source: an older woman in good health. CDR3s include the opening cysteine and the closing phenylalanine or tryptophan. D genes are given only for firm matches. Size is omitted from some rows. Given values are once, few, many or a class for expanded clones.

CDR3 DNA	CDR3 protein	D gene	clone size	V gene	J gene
TGTGCCAGCAGCCAAGAACTAGCGGGGGACTTCACAGATACGCAGTATTTT	CASSQELAGDFTDTQYF	TRBD2	few	TRBV4-2	TRBJ2-3
TGTGCCAGCAGCTCTCGGGAGAGCTCCTACGAGCAGTACTTC	CASSSRESSYEQYF	.	many	TRBV7-2	TRBJ2-7
TGTGCCAGCGCAGGGTTCAATCAGCCCCAGCATTTT	CASAGFNQPQHF	.	few	TRBV2	TRBJ1-5
TGCAGTACCAACCACATGGGACGCACGGCGGACGGCTACACCTTC	CSTNHMGRTADGYTF	.	.	TRBV20-1	TRBJ1-2
TGTGCCAGCAGCCCCTCAGGGACTAGCGCCTACGAGCAGTACTTC	CASSPSGTSAYEQYF	TRBD2	.	TRBV7-3	TRBJ2-7
TGTGCCAGCAGCGTAGAACCCCATCAGGCCTATGGCTACACCTTC	CASSVEPHQAYGYTF	.	few	TRBV9	TRBJ1-2
TGTGCCAGCAGAACCCAACCGGGACGCCACAATGAGCAGTACTTC	CASRTQPGRHNEQYF	.	.	TRBV6-2/TRBV6-3	TRBJ2-5
TGCAGTGCTAAATGGACAGGTGGTCGTCCTGAAGCTTTCTTT	CSAKWTGGRPEAFF	TRBD1	.	TRBV20-1	TRBJ1-1
TGTGCCAGCAGTTACTCGAGCCCAGCGGGAGTCTGCAATGAGCAGTTCTTC	CASSYSSPAGVCNEQFF	TRBD2	few	TRBV6-2/TRBV6-3	TRBJ2-1
TGTGCCAGCAGTCCTCCGGGACACACATCCTACGAGCAGTACTTC	CASSPPGHTSYEQYF	.	few	TRBV28	TRBJ2-7
TGTGCCAGCTCACCATTCTCTGACAACAATGAGCAGTTCTTC	CASSPFSDNNEQFF	.	.	TRBV18	TRBJ2-1
TGTGCCAGTGTCCCCAGGGAGAGGGGGGGTAGAAATGAGCAGTTCTTC	CASVPRERGGRNEQFF	.	.	TRBV6-1	TRBJ2-1
TGCGCCAGCAGCCACCCTGGGGGATTTAACTATGGCTACACCTTC	CASSHPGGFNYGYTF	.	.	TRBV4-1	TRBJ1-2
TGCAGTGGGAACAGAAGGAACACTGAAGCTTTCTTT	CSGNRRNTEAFF	.	.	TRBV20-1	TRBJ1-1
TGCGCCAGCAGCCAAGGAGCGGGGCTAGCGGAAATTCTAAGGAAAGAGACCCAGTACTTC	CASSQGAGLAEILRKETQYF	TRBD2	few	TRBV4-1	TRBJ2-5
TGTGCCAGCAGCCCGAGGACTAGCAACCTCGGGGAGCAGTACTTC	CASSPRTSNLGEQYF	TRBD2	.	TRBV7-2	TRBJ2-7
TGTGCCAGCAGTTATGACTACCTGAACGACTACACCTTC	CASSYDYLNDYTF	.	.	TRBV6-2/TRBV6-3	TRBJ1-2
TGTGCCAGCAGCGTAGGACAGGGTTATGGTGAGCAGTTCTTC	CASSVGQGYGEQFF	TRBD1	.	TRBV11-1	TRBJ2-1
TGTGCCAGCAGTGACGAACGCGGGGGGCCAGATACGCAGTATTTT	CASSDERGGPDTQYF	TRBD2	once	TRBV6-4	TRBJ2-3
TGTGCCAGCAGCCAAGGGACTAGCGGGAGTCGGCAGTTCTTC	CASSQGTSGSRQFF	TRBD2	few	TRBV4-2	TRBJ2-1
TGTGCCAGCAGCTTAGGGGCTGGACAGGGGGCTTACGAGCAGTACTTC	CASSLGAGQGAYEQYF	TRBD1	.	TRBV7-2	TRBJ2-7
TGTGCCACCAGTGATTCAGATAGCGGGGAGGGAGAGACCCAGTACTTC	CATSDSDSGEGETQYF	TRBD2	few	TRBV24-1	TRBJ2-5
TGTGCCAGCAGTGAAGCAACGTTCTCTGGGGCCAACGTCCTGACTTTC	CASSEATFSGANVLTF	.	.	TRBV2	TRBJ2-6
TGTGCCAGCAGTACCGGGGACAGGCCCCCTCAAGAGACCCAGTACTTC	CASSTGDRPPQETQYF	TRBD1	.	TRBV6-2/TRBV6-3	TRBJ2-5